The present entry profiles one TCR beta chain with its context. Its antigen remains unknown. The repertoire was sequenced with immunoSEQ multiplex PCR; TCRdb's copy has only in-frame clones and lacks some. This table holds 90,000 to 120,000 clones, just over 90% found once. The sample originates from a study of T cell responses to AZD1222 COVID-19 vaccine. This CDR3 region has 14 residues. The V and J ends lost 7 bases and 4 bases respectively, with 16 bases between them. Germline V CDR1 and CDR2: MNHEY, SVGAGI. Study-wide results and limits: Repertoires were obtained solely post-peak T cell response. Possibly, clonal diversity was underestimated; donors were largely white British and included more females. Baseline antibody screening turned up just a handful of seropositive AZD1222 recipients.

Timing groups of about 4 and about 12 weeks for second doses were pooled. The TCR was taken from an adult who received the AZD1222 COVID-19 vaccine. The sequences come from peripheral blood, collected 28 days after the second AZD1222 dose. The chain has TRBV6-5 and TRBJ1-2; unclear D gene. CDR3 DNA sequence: TGTGCCAGCACCCCAAATACAGCCGTCTATGGCTACACCTTC. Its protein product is CASTPNTAVYGYTF.